This T cell receptor beta chain was captured by sequencing in a study of OX40 agonist ivuxolimab in advanced cancers. Turning to the study itself: Three patients had partial responses: one hepatocellular carcinoma, two cutaneous melanoma.

Generated by immunoSEQ multiplex PCR, the TCRdb table keeps only in-frame clones and is missing some. The repertoire holds roughly 59,000 clones, with around 90% as singletons. V gave up 6 bases and J gave up 0 bases, with 5 bases separating them. Looked up from germline, CDR1 is MNHNS and CDR2 is SASEGT. The CDR3 sequence is 12 residues long. No patient had autoimmune disease or received systemic immunosuppression. This clone occurred once. The chain is built from TRBV6-1 and TRBJ1-1; no firm D call. This clonotype was sampled from an adult with an advanced solid tumor such as melanoma, head and neck, liver or kidney cancer. The sequenced sample was CD4+ or CD8+ T cells sorted from blood, obtained in a trial of the OX40 agonist ivuxolimab. The CDR3: CASSGLNTEAFF. The CDR3 DNA follows: TGTGCCAGCAGCGGGCTGAACACTGAAGCTTTCTTT.